This is a list of T cell receptor beta chains from one sample in a study of monozygotic twins with inflammatory bowel disease. TCRdb reprocessed the 5' RACE reads and stores each CDR3 protein as one record, lacking DNA. The sample includes around 100,000 distinct CDR3 sequences. Sequenced input: blood. All receptors derive from a human donor with ulcerative colitis or Crohn's disease, or a healthy co-twin of an affected twin (not recorded which). CDR3s include the opening cysteine and the closing phenylalanine or tryptophan.

>TRBJ2-2|TRBV20-1
CSAQAPTSLTGELFF
>TRBJ2-3|TRBV9
CASSVAPGGTDTQYF
>TRBJ2-3|TRBV6-2/TRBV6-3
CASSYSRTAGADTQYF
>TRBJ1-1|TRBV7-6
CASSLTGDTEAFF
>TRBJ2-3|TRBV6-5
CASSYSPRGGLLGDTQYF
>TRBJ1-4|TRBV11-1
CASSPRPSDGPVKSTNEKLFF
>TRBJ1-2|TRBV7-2
CASSPGGTRGGYTF
>TRBJ2-4|TRBV3-1
CASSLIAGGKNIQYF
>TRBJ2-4|TRBV3-1
CASSQPGLGAKNIQYF
>TRBJ2-5|TRBV14
CASSRGDIPRAGETQYF
>TRBJ2-7|TRBV29-1
CSAGPGTSGGASYEQYF
>TRBJ2-7|TRBV7-2
CASAYPGGLSYEQYF
>TRBJ1-5|TRBV12-3/TRBV12-4
CASRFSGVSNQPQHF
>TRBJ2-7|TRBV20-1
CSASFGGTHEQYF
>TRBJ2-3|TRBV5-8
CATSLAGFTDTQYF
>TRBJ2-4|TRBV3-1
CASSQDGASQNIQYF
>TRBJ2-5|TRBV30
CAWTPVGSGTQYF
>TRBJ1-6|TRBV5-1
CASSPSGQGLVSPLHF
>TRBJ2-7|TRBV6-1
CASSQARGTSYEQYF
>TRBJ2-4|TRBV6-5
CASSYNGAKNMQYF
>TRBJ2-5|TRBV9
CASSVGPSGGRGRVETQYF
>TRBJ2-5|TRBV30
CAWSVQRWDVETQYF
>TRBJ2-2|TRBV5-6
CASSPGTPMTGELFF
>TRBJ2-7|TRBV20-1
CSAWTSGTILSPYEQYF
>TRBJ1-5|TRBV4-3
CASSQEIGMRNQPQHF
>TRBJ2-7|TRBV7-9
CASSFARDRGAVEQYF
>TRBJ2-2|TRBV12-3/TRBV12-4
CASSLRAGGPTGELFF
>TRBJ2-5|TRBV5-1
CASSIPYSQETQYF
>TRBJ2-2|TRBV10-3
CASRFNGDTGELFF
>TRBJ2-7|TRBV7-2
CASSFPSGAIYEQYF
>TRBJ1-4|TRBV20-1
CSARDPLSTNEKLFF
>TRBJ1-5|TRBV4-1
CASSQEALSQPQHF
>TRBJ1-2|TRBV4-3
CASSQGISAGRNYGYTF
>TRBJ2-7|TRBV19
CASSTGTGTYEQYF
>TRBJ2-7|TRBV7-2
CASSFRLAGGFSYEQYF
>TRBJ1-5|TRBV7-9
CASSSTDRGESNQPQHF
>TRBJ2-6|TRBV25-1
CASSVTGANVLTF
>TRBJ1-2|TRBV29-1
CSVEPGPQAGYTF
>TRBJ1-5|TRBV5-6
CASSFSGGQPQHF
>TRBJ1-1|TRBV6-6
CASGSGMNTEAFF
>TRBJ2-1|TRBV18
CASSPLWTSGSWDKQFF
>TRBJ2-7|TRBV5-4
CASSLALTGSGKYYEQYF
>TRBJ1-2|TRBV7-9
CASSSSGTGGGYTF
>TRBJ2-7|TRBV7-2
CASSFTSGSSYEQYF
>TRBJ2-7|TRBV29-1
CSVERGTGYEQYF
>TRBJ2-1|TRBV4-2
CASSQDLAGGGGNEQFF
>TRBJ2-2|TRBV5-5
CASSLDPHGELFF
>TRBJ1-1|TRBV3-1
CASSQEVGEAFF
>TRBJ1-1|TRBV20-1
CSAYTRQGAGWAFF
>TRBJ2-3|TRBV20-1
CSARGGRGRTDTQYF